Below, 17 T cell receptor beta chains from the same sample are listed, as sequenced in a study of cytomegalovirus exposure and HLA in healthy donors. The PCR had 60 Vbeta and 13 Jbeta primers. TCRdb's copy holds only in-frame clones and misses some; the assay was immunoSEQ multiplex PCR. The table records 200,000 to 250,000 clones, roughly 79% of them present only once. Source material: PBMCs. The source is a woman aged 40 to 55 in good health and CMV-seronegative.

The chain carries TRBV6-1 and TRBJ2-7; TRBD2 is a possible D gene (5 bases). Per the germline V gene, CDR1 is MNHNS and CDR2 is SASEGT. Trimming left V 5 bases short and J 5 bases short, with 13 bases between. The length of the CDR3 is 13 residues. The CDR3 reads CASSLNTGNEQYF. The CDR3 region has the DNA TGTGCCAGCAGTTTGAACACGGGGAACGAGCAGTACTTC.

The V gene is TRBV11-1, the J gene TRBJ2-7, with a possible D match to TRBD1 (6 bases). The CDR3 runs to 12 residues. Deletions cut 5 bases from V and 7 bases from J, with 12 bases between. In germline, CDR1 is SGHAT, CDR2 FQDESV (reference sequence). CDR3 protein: CASSPWQGEQYF. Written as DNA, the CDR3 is TGTGCCAGCAGCCCCTGGCAGGGGGAGCAGTACTTC.

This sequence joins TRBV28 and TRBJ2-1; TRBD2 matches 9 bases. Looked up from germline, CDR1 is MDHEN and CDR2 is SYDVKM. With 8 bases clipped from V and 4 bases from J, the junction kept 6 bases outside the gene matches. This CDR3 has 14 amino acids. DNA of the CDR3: TGTGCCAGCTTTAGCGGGGGCCCTTACAATGAGCAGTTCTTC. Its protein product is CASFSGGPYNEQFF.

CDR3 residues: CATSRDYEAEAFF. For the CDR3, the DNA is TGTGCCACCAGCAGAGATTACGAGGCAGAAGCTTTCTTT. This chain links TRBV15 with TRBJ1-1, with no clear D. Germline V gene lookup returns CDR1 LNHNV and CDR2 YYDKDF (reference sequence). The CDR3 sequence is 13 residues long. Trimming cost V 0 bases and J 8 bases, with 10 bases left between them.

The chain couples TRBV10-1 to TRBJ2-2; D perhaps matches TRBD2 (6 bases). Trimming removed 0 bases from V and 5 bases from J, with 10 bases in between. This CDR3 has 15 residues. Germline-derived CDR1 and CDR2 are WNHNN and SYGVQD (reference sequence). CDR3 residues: CASSESRGRTGELFF. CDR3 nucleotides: TGCGCCAGCAGTGAGTCGCGAGGGAGGACCGGGGAGCTGTTTTTT.

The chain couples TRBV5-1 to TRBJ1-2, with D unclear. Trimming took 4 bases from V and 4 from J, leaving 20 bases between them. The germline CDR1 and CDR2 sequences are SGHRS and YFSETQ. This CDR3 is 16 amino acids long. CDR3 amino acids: CASSPETTPVGYGYTF. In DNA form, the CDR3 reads TGCGCCAGCAGCCCAGAAACGACTCCCGTAGGCTATGGCTACACCTTC.

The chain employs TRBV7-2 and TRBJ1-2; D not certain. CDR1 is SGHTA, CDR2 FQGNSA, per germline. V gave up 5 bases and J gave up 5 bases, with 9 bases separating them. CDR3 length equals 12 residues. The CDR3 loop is CASSPARYGYTF. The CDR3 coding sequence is TGTGCCAGCAGCCCGGCTAGGTATGGCTACACCTTC. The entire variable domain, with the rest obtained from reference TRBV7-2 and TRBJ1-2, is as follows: GAGVSQSPSNKVTEKGKDVELRCDPISGHTALYWYRQSLGQGLEFLIYFQGNSAPDKSGLPSDRFSAERTGGSVSTLTIQRTQQEDSAVYLCASSPARYGYTFGSGTRLTVV.

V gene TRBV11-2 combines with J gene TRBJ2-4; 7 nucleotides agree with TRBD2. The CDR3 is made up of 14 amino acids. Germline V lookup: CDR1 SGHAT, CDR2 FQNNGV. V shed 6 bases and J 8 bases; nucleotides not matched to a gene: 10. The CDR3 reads CASSLEAGRDIQYF. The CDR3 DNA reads TGTGCCAGCAGTCTAGAGGCAGGGAGGGACATTCAGTACTTC.

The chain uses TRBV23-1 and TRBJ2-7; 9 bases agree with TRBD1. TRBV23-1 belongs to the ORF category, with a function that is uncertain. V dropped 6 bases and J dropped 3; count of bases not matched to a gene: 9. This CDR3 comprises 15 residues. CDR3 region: CASRQRTGENYEQYF. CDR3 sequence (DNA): TGCGCCAGCAGACAGCGGACAGGGGAAAACTACGAGCAGTACTTC.

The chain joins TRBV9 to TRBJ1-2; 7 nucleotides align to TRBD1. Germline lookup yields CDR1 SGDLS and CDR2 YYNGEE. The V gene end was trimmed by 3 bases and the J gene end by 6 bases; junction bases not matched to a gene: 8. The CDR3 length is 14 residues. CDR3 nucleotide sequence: TGTGCCAGCAGCGGGACAGGCCTGACCAATGGCTACACCTTC. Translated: CASSGTGLTNGYTF.

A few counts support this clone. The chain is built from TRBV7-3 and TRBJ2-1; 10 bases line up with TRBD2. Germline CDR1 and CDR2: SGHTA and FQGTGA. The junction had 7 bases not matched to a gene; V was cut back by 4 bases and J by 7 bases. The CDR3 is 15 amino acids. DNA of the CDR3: TGTGCCAGCAGCTCCAGCGGGGGGGCGGTGAATGAGCAGTTCTTC. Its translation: CASSSSGGAVNEQFF.

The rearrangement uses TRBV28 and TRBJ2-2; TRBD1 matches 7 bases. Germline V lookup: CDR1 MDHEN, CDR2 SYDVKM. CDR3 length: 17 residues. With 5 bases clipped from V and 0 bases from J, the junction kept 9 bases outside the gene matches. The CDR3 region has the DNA TGTGCCAGCAGTCCGCGACAGGGCCGATCGAACACCGGGGAGCTGTTTTTT. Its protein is CASSPRQGRSNTGELFF. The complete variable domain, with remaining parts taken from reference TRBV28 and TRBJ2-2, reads DVKVTQSSRYLVKRTGEKVFLECVQDMDHENMFWYRQDPGLGLRLIYFSYDVKMKEKGDIPEGYSVSREKKERFSLILESASTNQTSMYLCASSPRQGRSNTGELFFGEGSRLTVL.

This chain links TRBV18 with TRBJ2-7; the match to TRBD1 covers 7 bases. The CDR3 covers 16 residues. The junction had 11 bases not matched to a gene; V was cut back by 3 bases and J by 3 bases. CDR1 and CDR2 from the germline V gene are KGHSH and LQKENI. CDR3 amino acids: CASSPVPPGQHYEQYF. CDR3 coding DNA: TGTGCCAGCTCACCGGTACCCCCGGGACAGCACTACGAGCAGTACTTC. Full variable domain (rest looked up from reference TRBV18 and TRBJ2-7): NAGVMQNPRHLVRRRGQEARLRCSPMKGHSHVYWYRQLPEEGLKFMVYLQKENIIDESGMPKERFSAEFPKEGPSILRIQQVVRGDSAAYFCASSPVPPGQHYEQYFGPGTRLTVT.

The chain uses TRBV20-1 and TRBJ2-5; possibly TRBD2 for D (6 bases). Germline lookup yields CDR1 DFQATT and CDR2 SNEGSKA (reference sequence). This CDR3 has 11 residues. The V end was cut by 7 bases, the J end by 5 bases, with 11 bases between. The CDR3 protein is CSVEAGETQYF. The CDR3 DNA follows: TGCAGTGTTGAGGCGGGGGAGACCCAGTACTTC.

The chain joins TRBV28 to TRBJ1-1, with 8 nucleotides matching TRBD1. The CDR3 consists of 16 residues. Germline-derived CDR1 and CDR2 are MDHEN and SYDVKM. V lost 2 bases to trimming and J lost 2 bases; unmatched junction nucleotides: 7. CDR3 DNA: TGTGCCAGCAGTTTAAGTGGACAGGGACTAAACACTGAAGCTTTCTTT. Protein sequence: CASSLSGQGLNTEAFF.

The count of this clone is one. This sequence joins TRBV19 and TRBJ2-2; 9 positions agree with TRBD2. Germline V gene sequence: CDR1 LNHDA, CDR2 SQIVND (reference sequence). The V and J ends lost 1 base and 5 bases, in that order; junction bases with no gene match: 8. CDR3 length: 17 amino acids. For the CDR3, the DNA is TGTGCCAGTAGTATAGTGCGCGGGGGGGCTGGAACCGGGGAGCTGTTTTTT. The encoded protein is CASSIVRGGAGTGELFF.

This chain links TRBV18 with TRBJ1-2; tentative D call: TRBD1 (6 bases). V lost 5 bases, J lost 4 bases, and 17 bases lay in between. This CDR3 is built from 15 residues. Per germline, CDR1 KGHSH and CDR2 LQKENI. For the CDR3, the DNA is TGTGCCAGCTCAATCCTGGCAGGGGATGCCTATGGCTACACCTTC. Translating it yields CASSILAGDAYGYTF. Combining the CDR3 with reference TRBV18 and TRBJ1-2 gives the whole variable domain NAGVMQNPRHLVRRRGQEARLRCSPMKGHSHVYWYRQLPEEGLKFMVYLQKENIIDESGMPKERFSAEFPKEGPSILRIQQVVRGDSAAYFCASSILAGDAYGYTFGSGTRLTVV.